A selection of T cell receptor beta chains follows, all from one sample in a study of vaccination effects on CD4 cells after COVID-19. These receptors have no known antigen. The protocol was immunoSEQ multiplex PCR, while the TCRdb copy is restricted to in-frame clones and leaves out a portion. The top ten hold less than 35% of the sample, which has 15,000 or so clones, around 78% seen once. Source: CD4+ T cells from PBMCs cultured with HCoV-NL63 spike peptides, taken after COVID-19 vaccination. The receptors were gathered from a human donor who had a prior SARS-CoV-2 infection. Each CDR3 is given with its conserved first and last residue. The order of the fields is J gene, V gene, D gene, clone size, CDR3 protein, CDR3 DNA. A D gene is named only where the DNA matches it firmly. Rows give clone size only sometimes, using once, few, many, or a class for an expanded clone.

J: TRBJ2-1
V: TRBV2
D: NA
size: NA
CDR3: CASRSLRANEQFF
DNA: TGTGCCAGCAGAAGCCTCCGGGCCAATGAGCAGTTCTTC

J: TRBJ2-1
V: TRBV2
D: NA
size: NA
CDR3: CASEGRGHGVF
DNA: TGTGCCAGCGAAGGGAGGGGACACGGGGTCTTC

J: TRBJ1-5
V: TRBV3-1/TRBV3-2
D: NA
size: NA
CDR3: CASSQGSNQPQHF
DNA: TGTGCCAGCAGCCAAGGTAGCAATCAGCCCCAGCATTTT

J: TRBJ1-1
V: TRBV4-3
D: NA
size: NA
CDR3: CASSQDMGNTEAFF
DNA: TGCGCCAGCAGCCAAGATATGGGGAACACTGAAGCTTTCTTT

J: TRBJ2-3
V: TRBV5-1
D: NA
size: NA
CDR3: CASSFDGGRGDTQYF
DNA: TGCGCCAGCAGCTTTGACGGGGGCCGCGGAGATACGCAGTATTTT

J: TRBJ1-5
V: TRBV5-6
D: NA
size: NA
CDR3: CASSLSNQPQHF
DNA: TGTGCCAGCAGCCTAAGCAATCAGCCCCAGCATTTT

J: TRBJ2-1
V: TRBV11-2
D: TRBD2
size: NA
CDR3: CASSLGLAGGAGSYNEQFF
DNA: TGTGCCAGCAGCTTAGGACTAGCGGGGGGCGCGGGCTCCTACAATGAGCAGTTCTTC

J: TRBJ1-1
V: TRBV4-3
D: TRBD1
size: NA
CDR3: CASSQLQGGTEAFF
DNA: TGCGCCAGCAGCCAATTACAGGGGGGCACTGAAGCTTTCTTT

J: TRBJ2-6
V: TRBV6-1
D: TRBD1
size: NA
CDR3: CASSGPGQGETGANVLTF
DNA: TGTGCCAGCAGTGGACCGGGACAGGGTGAAACTGGGGCCAACGTCCTGACTTTC

J: TRBJ1-1
V: TRBV2
D: TRBD1
size: NA
CDR3: CASNGQGRITEAFF
DNA: TGTGCCAGCAATGGACAGGGGCGGATCACTGAAGCTTTCTTT

J: TRBJ1-1
V: TRBV2
D: NA
size: NA
CDR3: CASRGRGADTEAFF
DNA: TGTGCCAGCAGGGGACGGGGCGCGGACACTGAAGCTTTCTTT

J: TRBJ2-4
V: TRBV6-2/TRBV6-3
D: TRBD1
size: few
CDR3: CASSRPGQGTDKNIQYF
DNA: TGTGCCAGCAGTCGTCCGGGACAGGGTACCGACAAAAACATTCAGTACTTC

J: TRBJ2-7
V: TRBV5-1
D: TRBD1
size: few
CDR3: CASSLGTGGYEQYF
DNA: TGCGCCAGCAGCTTGGGGACAGGGGGCTACGAGCAGTACTTC

J: TRBJ2-2
V: TRBV10-3
D: TRBD1
size: NA
CDR3: CAISDRTGWSTGELFF
DNA: TGTGCCATCAGTGATAGGACAGGGTGGAGCACCGGGGAGCTGTTTTTT

J: TRBJ2-5
V: TRBV5-1
D: TRBD1
size: NA
CDR3: CASSSPGQQETQYF
DNA: TGCGCCAGCAGCTCACCGGGACAGCAAGAGACCCAGTACTTC

J: TRBJ1-1
V: TRBV5-8
D: NA
size: NA
CDR3: CASSPGFGRTGDTEAFF
DNA: TGTGCCAGCAGCCCCGGATTCGGAAGGACTGGGGACACTGAAGCTTTCTTT

J: TRBJ2-7
V: TRBV5-1
D: NA
size: NA
CDR3: CASSFSEGRGWHEQYF
DNA: TGCGCCAGCAGCTTCTCGGAGGGGAGAGGTTGGCACGAGCAGTACTTC

J: TRBJ2-7
V: TRBV7-3
D: NA
size: NA
CDR3: CASSSTPGTYYEQYF
DNA: TGTGCCAGCAGCTCAACCCCCGGGACATACTACGAGCAGTACTTC

J: TRBJ1-1
V: TRBV10-3
D: NA
size: NA
CDR3: CAISESWGAFF
DNA: TGTGCCATCAGTGAGTCGTGGGGGGCTTTCTTT

J: TRBJ1-1
V: TRBV7-3
D: NA
size: NA
CDR3: CASSLNPATEGTEAFF
DNA: TGTGCCAGCAGCTTAAATCCAGCCACCGAGGGCACTGAAGCTTTCTTT

J: TRBJ1-6
V: TRBV18
D: NA
size: NA
CDR3: CASSPSYRTESPLHF
DNA: TGTGCCAGCTCACCTTCATATAGGACGGAATCACCCCTCCACTTT

J: TRBJ2-3
V: TRBV7-2
D: TRBD2
size: NA
CDR3: CASSSRLAGLTQYF
DNA: TGTGCCAGCAGCTCTAGACTAGCGGGGCTTACGCAGTATTTT

J: TRBJ2-2
V: TRBV10-3
D: NA
size: few
CDR3: CAISESKTSGELFF
DNA: TGTGCCATCAGTGAGTCGAAAACATCCGGGGAGCTGTTTTTT

J: TRBJ2-7
V: TRBV7-2
D: NA
size: once
CDR3: CASSLDVGVYEQYF
DNA: TGTGCCAGCAGCTTAGATGTGGGGGTCTACGAGCAGTACTTC

J: TRBJ1-6
V: TRBV3-1/TRBV3-2
D: NA
size: NA
CDR3: CASLGYNSPLHF
DNA: TGTGCCAGCCTCGGATATAATTCACCCCTCCACTTT

J: TRBJ1-1
V: TRBV12-3/TRBV12-4
D: NA
size: large
CDR3: CASSPEGQREAFF
DNA: TGTGCCAGCAGCCCCGAAGGACAGAGGGAAGCTTTCTTT

J: TRBJ2-5
V: TRBV28
D: TRBD2
size: NA
CDR3: CASSLPSGMETQYF
DNA: TGTGCCAGCAGTTTGCCTAGCGGGATGGAGACCCAGTACTTC

J: TRBJ2-3
V: TRBV7-9
D: NA
size: NA
CDR3: CASSFKDTQYF
DNA: TGTGCCAGCAGCTTCAAAGATACGCAGTATTTT

J: TRBJ2-3
V: TRBV6-5
D: TRBD1
size: NA
CDR3: CASRDRATDTQYF
DNA: TGTGCCAGCAGGGACAGGGCCACAGATACGCAGTATTTT

J: TRBJ2-7
V: TRBV18
D: TRBD1
size: large
CDR3: CASSPRTGEGEQYF
DNA: TGTGCCAGCTCACCACGGACAGGGGAGGGCGAGCAGTACTTC

J: TRBJ2-7
V: TRBV5-4
D: TRBD2
size: NA
CDR3: CASSMTSGSREQYF
DNA: TGTGCCAGCAGCATGACTAGCGGGAGTCGGGAGCAGTACTTC

J: TRBJ2-1
V: TRBV6-4
D: TRBD2
size: NA
CDR3: CASSKVAGLSYNEQFF
DNA: TGTGCCAGCAGTAAGGTAGCGGGCCTCTCCTACAATGAGCAGTTCTTC

J: TRBJ2-3
V: TRBV5-1
D: NA
size: NA
CDR3: CASSAQSVSSDTQYF
DNA: TGCGCCAGCAGCGCCCAATCTGTATCTTCGGATACGCAGTATTTT

J: TRBJ2-5
V: TRBV5-8
D: NA
size: NA
CDR3: CASSLPTGPGYGETQYF
DNA: TGTGCCAGCAGCTTACCAACAGGACCCGGGTACGGAGAGACCCAGTACTTC

J: TRBJ2-7
V: TRBV5-1
D: TRBD2
size: few
CDR3: CASSSRTSGLNYEQYF
DNA: TGCGCCAGCAGCTCAAGGACTAGCGGGCTAAACTACGAGCAGTACTTC

J: TRBJ2-6
V: TRBV27
D: NA
size: NA
CDR3: CASSLRGANVLTF
DNA: TGTGCCAGCAGTTTGCGTGGGGCCAACGTCCTGACTTTC

J: TRBJ2-7
V: TRBV9
D: NA
size: once
CDR3: CASSSTPSSRQYF
DNA: TGTGCCAGCAGCAGCACCCCTTCCTCACGGCAGTACTTC

J: TRBJ1-5
V: TRBV4-2
D: NA
size: NA
CDR3: CASSRTGNNQPQHF
DNA: TGTGCCAGCAGCCGCACAGGGAACAATCAGCCCCAGCATTTT

J: TRBJ1-2
V: TRBV10-3
D: TRBD1
size: NA
CDR3: CAISEGGDRGDYGYTF
DNA: TGTGCCATCAGTGAGGGAGGGGACAGGGGAGACTATGGCTACACCTTC

J: TRBJ2-3
V: TRBV7-3
D: TRBD2
size: NA
CDR3: CASSLLAGGSPATQYF
DNA: TGTGCCAGCAGCTTACTCGCGGGGGGATCCCCAGCTACGCAGTATTTT

J: TRBJ2-5
V: TRBV4-2
D: NA
size: NA
CDR3: CASSQKGGAETQYF
DNA: TGTGCCAGCAGCCAAAAGGGGGGGGCTGAGACCCAGTACTTC

J: TRBJ2-5
V: TRBV18
D: NA
size: NA
CDR3: CASSPGWETQYF
DNA: TGTGCCAGCTCACCGGGGTGGGAGACCCAGTACTTC

J: TRBJ2-7
V: TRBV5-1
D: NA
size: NA
CDR3: CASSLYADYEQYF
DNA: TGCGCCAGCAGCTTGTATGCGGACTACGAGCAGTACTTC

J: TRBJ2-2
V: TRBV11-3
D: NA
size: NA
CDR3: CASSPSRNTGELFF
DNA: TGTGCCAGCAGCCCATCGCGTAACACCGGGGAGCTGTTTTTT

J: TRBJ2-7
V: TRBV11-2
D: NA
size: NA
CDR3: CASSTGTRSQQYF
DNA: TGTGCCAGCAGCACAGGGACCAGGTCTCAGCAGTACTTC

J: TRBJ2-5
V: TRBV2
D: NA
size: NA
CDR3: CASSADRRETQYF
DNA: TGTGCCAGCAGTGCGGACAGAAGGGAGACCCAGTACTTC

J: TRBJ2-7
V: TRBV27
D: TRBD2
size: NA
CDR3: CASSIAGAYEQYF
DNA: TGTGCCAGCAGTATAGCGGGTGCCTACGAGCAGTACTTC

J: TRBJ2-1
V: TRBV7-9
D: TRBD2
size: once
CDR3: CASSPRWGLAEYNEQFF
DNA: TGTGCCAGCAGCCCCAGGTGGGGACTAGCGGAATACAATGAGCAGTTCTTC

J: TRBJ2-5
V: TRBV6-5
D: NA
size: NA
CDR3: CASSFGKAAQETQYF
DNA: TGTGCCAGCAGTTTTGGGAAGGCAGCCCAAGAGACCCAGTACTTC

J: TRBJ2-1
V: TRBV30
D: TRBD2
size: NA
CDR3: CAWSPGLAPSDEQFF
DNA: TGTGCCTGGAGTCCCGGACTAGCGCCATCCGATGAGCAGTTCTTC

J: TRBJ1-1
V: TRBV11-2
D: NA
size: NA
CDR3: CASSSGTGKAFF
DNA: TGTGCCAGCAGCTCCGGAACAGGGAAAGCTTTCTTT

J: TRBJ2-4
V: TRBV6-1
D: NA
size: NA
CDR3: CASSEFEGGRGWAPTLQYF
DNA: TGTGCCAGCAGTGAATTTGAGGGGGGCAGAGGTTGGGCACCCACCCTTCAGTACTTC

J: TRBJ2-4
V: TRBV30
D: NA
size: NA
CDR3: CALEGEAKNIQYF
DNA: TGTGCCTTAGAGGGTGAAGCCAAAAACATTCAGTACTTC

J: TRBJ1-2
V: TRBV7-9
D: TRBD1
size: few
CDR3: CASSRPGTGDTGGYTF
DNA: TGTGCCAGCAGCCGTCCCGGGACAGGGGACACCGGTGGCTACACCTTC

J: TRBJ2-3
V: TRBV9
D: TRBD1
size: NA
CDR3: CASSVGPTGGEDTQYF
DNA: TGTGCCAGCAGCGTAGGCCCGACAGGGGGCGAAGATACGCAGTATTTT

J: TRBJ2-7
V: TRBV6-6
D: NA
size: few
CDR3: CASSYGGTDNYEQYF
DNA: TGTGCCAGCAGTTACGGGGGGACGGACAACTACGAGCAGTACTTC

J: TRBJ2-1
V: TRBV11-3
D: NA
size: NA
CDR3: CASSLSPVADNEQFF
DNA: TGTGCCAGCAGCTTATCCCCGGTCGCTGACAATGAGCAGTTCTTC

J: TRBJ1-5
V: TRBV7-2
D: NA
size: NA
CDR3: CASSLADGSRGHF
DNA: TGTGCCAGCAGCTTAGCTGATGGGAGCCGGGGGCATTTT

J: TRBJ2-1
V: TRBV18
D: TRBD2
size: NA
CDR3: CASSPLAGGSSEQFF
DNA: TGTGCCAGCTCACCCCTAGCGGGAGGTAGTTCAGAGCAGTTCTTC